This T cell receptor (beta chain) was retrieved from a study of cytomegalovirus exposure and HLA in healthy donors. Study-wide findings and caveats: Analyses of presence and absence presupposed an approximately uniform sequencing depth across donors. It was only CMV serostatus that was available as immune exposure information. A later analysis reportedly found fewer N-insertions in an Asian-associated ancestry cluster than the roughly 670-donor mean.

About this clone itself: Its antigen remains unknown.

The CDR3 has 15 residues. Trimming stripped 0 bases from V and 3 bases from J, with 12 bases between. Germline loops: CDR1 SGDLS, CDR2 YYNGEE. The PCR had 60 Vbeta and 13 Jbeta primers. Only in-frame clones appear in the TCRdb table, and some are missing; sequencing was by immunoSEQ multiplex PCR. The sample includes 150,000 to 200,000 clones, approximately 86% of them seen just once. The J gene is TRBJ2-5, the V gene TRBV9; maybe TRBD2 (5 bases). The specimen was PBMCs. This TCR came from a woman under 30 in good health and CMV-seronegative. Written as DNA, the CDR3 is TGTGCCAGCAGCGTAGGGACTCGAACGGAAGAGACCCAGTACTTC. It is translated as CASSVGTRTEETQYF. The variable domain in full, completed from reference TRBV9 and TRBJ2-5, reads DSGVTQTPKHLITATGQRVTLRCSPRSGDLSVYWYQQSLDQGLQFLIQYYNGEERAKGNILERFSAQQFPDLHSELNLSSLELGDSALYFCASSVGTRTEETQYFGPGTRLLVL.